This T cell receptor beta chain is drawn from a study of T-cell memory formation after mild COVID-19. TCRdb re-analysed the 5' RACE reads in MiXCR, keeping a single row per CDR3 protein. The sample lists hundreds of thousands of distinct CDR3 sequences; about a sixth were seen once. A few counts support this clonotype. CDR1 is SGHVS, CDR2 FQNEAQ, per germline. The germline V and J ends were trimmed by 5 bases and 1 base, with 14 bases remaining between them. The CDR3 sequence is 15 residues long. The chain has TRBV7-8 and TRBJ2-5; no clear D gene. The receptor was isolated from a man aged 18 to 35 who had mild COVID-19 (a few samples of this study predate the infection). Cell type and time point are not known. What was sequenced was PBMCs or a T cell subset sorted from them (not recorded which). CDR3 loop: CASSAPFWVQETQYF. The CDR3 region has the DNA TGTGCCAGCAGCGCACCATTTTGGGTCCAAGAGACCCAGTACTTC.